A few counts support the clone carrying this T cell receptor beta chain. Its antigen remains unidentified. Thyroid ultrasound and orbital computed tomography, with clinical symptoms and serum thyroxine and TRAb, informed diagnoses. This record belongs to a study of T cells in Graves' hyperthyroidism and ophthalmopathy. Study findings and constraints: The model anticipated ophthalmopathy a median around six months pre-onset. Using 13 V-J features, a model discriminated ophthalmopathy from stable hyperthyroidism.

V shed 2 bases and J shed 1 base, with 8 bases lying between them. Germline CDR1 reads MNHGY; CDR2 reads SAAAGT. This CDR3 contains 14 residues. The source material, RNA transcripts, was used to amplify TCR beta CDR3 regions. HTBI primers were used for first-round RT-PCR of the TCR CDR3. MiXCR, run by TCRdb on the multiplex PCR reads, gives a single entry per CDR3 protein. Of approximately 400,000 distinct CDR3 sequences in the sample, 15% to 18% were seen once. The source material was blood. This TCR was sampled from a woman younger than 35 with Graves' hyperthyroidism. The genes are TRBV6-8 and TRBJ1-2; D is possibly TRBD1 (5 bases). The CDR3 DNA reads TGTGCCAGCAGTTACGGACACATTAACTATGGCTACACCTTC. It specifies CASSYGHINYGYTF.